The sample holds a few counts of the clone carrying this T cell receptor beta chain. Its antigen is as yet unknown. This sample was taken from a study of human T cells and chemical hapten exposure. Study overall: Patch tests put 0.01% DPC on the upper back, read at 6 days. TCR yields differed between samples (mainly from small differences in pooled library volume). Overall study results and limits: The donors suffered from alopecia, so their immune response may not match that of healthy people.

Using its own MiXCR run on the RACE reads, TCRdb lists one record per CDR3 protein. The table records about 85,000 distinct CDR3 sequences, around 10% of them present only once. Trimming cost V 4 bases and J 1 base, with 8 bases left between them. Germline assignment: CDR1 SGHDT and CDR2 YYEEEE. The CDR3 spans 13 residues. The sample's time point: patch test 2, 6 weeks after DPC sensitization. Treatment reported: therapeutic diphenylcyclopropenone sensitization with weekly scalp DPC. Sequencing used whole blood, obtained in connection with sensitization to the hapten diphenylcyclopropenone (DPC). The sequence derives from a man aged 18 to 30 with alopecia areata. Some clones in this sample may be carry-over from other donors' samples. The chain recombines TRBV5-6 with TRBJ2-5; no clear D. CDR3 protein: CASSVESQETQYF. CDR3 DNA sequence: TGTGCCAGCAGCGTAGAGTCCCAAGAGACCCAGTACTTC. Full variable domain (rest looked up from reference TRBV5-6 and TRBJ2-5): DAGVTQSPTHLIKTRGQQVTLRCSPKSGHDTVSWYQQALGQGPQFIFQYYEEEERQRGNFPDRFSGHQFPNYSSELNVNALLLGDSALYLCASSVESQETQYFGPGTRLLVL.